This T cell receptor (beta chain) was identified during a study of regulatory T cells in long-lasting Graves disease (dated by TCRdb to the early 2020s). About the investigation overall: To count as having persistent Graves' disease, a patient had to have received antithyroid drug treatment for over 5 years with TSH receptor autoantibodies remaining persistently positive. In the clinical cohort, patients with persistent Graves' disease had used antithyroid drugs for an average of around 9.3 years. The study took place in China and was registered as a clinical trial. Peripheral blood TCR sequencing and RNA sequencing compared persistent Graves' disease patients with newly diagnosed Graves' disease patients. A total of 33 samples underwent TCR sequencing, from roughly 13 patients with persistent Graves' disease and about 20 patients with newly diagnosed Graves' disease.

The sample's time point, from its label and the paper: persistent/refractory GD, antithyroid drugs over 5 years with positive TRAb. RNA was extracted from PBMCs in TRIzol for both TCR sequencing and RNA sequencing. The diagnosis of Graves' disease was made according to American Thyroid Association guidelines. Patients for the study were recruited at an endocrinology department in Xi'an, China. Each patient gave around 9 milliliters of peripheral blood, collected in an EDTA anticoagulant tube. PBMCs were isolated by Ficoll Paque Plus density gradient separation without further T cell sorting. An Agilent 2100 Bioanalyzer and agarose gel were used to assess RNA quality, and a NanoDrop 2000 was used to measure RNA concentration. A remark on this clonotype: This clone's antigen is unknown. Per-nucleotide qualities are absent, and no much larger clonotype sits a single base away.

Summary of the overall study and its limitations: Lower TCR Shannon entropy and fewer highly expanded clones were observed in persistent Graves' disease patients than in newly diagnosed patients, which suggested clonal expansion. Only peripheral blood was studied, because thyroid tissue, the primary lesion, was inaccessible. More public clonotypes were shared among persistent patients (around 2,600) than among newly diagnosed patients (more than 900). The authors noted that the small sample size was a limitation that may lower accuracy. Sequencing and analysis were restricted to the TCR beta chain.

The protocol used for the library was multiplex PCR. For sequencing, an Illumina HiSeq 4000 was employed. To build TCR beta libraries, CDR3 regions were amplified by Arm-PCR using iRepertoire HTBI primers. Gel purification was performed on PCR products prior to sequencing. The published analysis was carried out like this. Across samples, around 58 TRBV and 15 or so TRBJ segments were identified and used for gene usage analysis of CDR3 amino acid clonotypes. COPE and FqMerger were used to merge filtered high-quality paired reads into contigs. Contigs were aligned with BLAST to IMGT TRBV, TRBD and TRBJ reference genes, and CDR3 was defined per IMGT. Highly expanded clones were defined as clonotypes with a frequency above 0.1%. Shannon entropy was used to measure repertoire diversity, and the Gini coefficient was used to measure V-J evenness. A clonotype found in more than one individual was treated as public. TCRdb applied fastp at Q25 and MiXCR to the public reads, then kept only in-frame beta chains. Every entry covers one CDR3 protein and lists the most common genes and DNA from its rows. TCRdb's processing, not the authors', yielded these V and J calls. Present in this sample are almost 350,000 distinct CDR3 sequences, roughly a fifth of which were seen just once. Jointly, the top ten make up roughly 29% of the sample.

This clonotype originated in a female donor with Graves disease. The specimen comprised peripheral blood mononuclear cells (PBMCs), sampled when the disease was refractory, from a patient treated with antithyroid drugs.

The CDR3 here reads CASSRATGETQYF. Here is the DNA: TGCGCCAGCAGCAGAGCCACAGGGGAGACCCAGTACTTC. The V and J segments used are TRBV5-1 and TRBJ2-5; D gene: possibly TRBD1, on 6 matching bases. A distance of 12 bases separates the germline ends of V and J, which lose 4 bases and 5 bases respectively. Measured from the cysteine to the phenylalanine, the CDR3 is 13 residues long. Of all the DNA, just the CDR3 is kept, 39 bases in frame from base 1. CDR1 and CDR2, per the germline V gene, are SGHRS and YFSETQ.